This T cell receptor beta chain was sequenced for a study of cytomegalovirus exposure and HLA in healthy donors. The overall study: The 110 or so validation repertoires used a platform that matched the one used for the approximately 690 first-cohort repertoires, as a later analysis reported.

The protocol was immunoSEQ multiplex PCR, while the TCRdb copy is restricted to in-frame clones and leaves out a portion. This sample has about 250,000 clones; about 83% occur once, and the top ten carry about 2.8%. V gave up 6 bases and J gave up 1 base; unmatched junction bases: 6. Germline assignment: CDR1 SQVTM and CDR2 ANQGSEA. The CDR3 contains 16 residues. With respect to this clone: Its matching antigen is unknown.

The donors were part of the validation cohort, which consisted of more than 90 subjects and was separate from the first cohort of hundreds of subjects. Findings and caveats of the study: Rare sequences made up most TCRs, while some public TCRs were found in many donors.

The sequence was obtained from a man between 18 and 35 years old in good health and CMV-seronegative. Sequencing was performed on PBMCs. This chain joins TRBV29-1 and TRBJ2-6, with 10 positions matching TRBD1. The CDR3, as DNA: TGCAGCGTGGCCGGGACAGGGGTGTCTGGGGCCAACGTCCTGACTTTC. Its translation is CSVAGTGVSGANVLTF.